This T cell receptor beta chain is from a study of blood T cell repertoires in COVID-19. In the study overall: PBMCs, B-cell-depleted T cells, or T cells were the source of the cDNA or gDNA that made up the material.

Libraries were prepared by immunoSEQ multiplex PCR; TCRdb keeps only in-frame clonotypes and omits some of them. Found here are roughly 46,000 clones, around 83% of them singletons; the top ten hold 3.1%. There are 16 residues in the CDR3. V dropped 1 base and J dropped 6; count of bases not matched to a gene: 8. Germline CDR1 KGHDR, CDR2 SFDVKD. The source material was PBMCs or T cells enriched from blood (not recorded which). The receptor was derived from a woman in her forties or fifties who had recovered from COVID-19. J is TRBJ2-1 and V is TRBV24-1; 7 nucleotides align to TRBD1. Here the CDR3 DNA reads TGTGCCACCAGTGATTTCCGTGACAGGGTTAGCAATGAGCAGTTCTTC. It encodes CATSDFRDRVSNEQFF.